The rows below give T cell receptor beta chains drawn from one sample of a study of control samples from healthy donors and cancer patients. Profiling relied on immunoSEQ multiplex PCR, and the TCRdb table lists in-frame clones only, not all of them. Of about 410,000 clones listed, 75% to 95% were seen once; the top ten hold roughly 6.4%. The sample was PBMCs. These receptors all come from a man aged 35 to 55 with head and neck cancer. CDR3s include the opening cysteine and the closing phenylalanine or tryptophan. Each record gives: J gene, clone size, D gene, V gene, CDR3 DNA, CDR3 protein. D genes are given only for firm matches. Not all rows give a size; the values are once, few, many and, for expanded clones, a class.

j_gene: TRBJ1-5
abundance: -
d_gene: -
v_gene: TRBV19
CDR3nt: TGTGCCAGTAGTATCTGGGACACGTCCAATCAGCCCCAGCATTTT
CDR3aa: CASSIWDTSNQPQHF

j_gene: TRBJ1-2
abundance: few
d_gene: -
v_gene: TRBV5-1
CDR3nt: TGCGCCAGCAGCTCAACTTCGGGCAGCCTCTATGGCTACACCTTC
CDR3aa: CASSSTSGSLYGYTF

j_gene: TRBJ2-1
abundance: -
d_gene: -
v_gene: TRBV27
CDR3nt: TGTGCCAGCAGTTTAACACAGCTTCGCGACAATGAGCAGTTCTTC
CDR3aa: CASSLTQLRDNEQFF

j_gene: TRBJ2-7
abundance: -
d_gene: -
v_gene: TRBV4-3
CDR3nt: TGCGCCAGCAGCCAACTGGGACTCGAGGACGAGCAGTACTTC
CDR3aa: CASSQLGLEDEQYF

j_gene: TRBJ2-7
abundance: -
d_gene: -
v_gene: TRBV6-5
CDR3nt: TGTGCCAGCAGTTACTCTAATAACATCTACGAGCAGTACTTC
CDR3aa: CASSYSNNIYEQYF

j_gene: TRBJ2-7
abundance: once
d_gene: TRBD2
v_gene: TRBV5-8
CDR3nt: TGTGCCAGCAGCCCCTGGGTAGCGGGGGGCGAGCAGTACTTC
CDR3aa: CASSPWVAGGEQYF

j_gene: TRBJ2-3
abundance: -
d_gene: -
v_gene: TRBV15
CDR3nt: TGTGCCACCAGCAGTCAGGGAAGCCGGCCGTCCCGAAGCACAGATACGCAGTATTTT
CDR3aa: CATSSQGSRPSRSTDTQYF

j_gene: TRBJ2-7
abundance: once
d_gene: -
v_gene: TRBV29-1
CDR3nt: TGCAGCGTTGGGCTCTCTAGCTCCTACGAGCAGTACTTC
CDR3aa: CSVGLSSSYEQYF

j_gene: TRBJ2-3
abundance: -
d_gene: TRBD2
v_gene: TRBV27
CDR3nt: TGTGCCAGCAGTTCCGGGGGGATCCTCAGGGCAGATACGCAGTATTTT
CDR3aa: CASSSGGILRADTQYF

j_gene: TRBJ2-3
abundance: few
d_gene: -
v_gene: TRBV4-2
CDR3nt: TGTGCCAGCAGCCAAGATCCTAGGTTCACAGATACGCAGTATTTT
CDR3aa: CASSQDPRFTDTQYF

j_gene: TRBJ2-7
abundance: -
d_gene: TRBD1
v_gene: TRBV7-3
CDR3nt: TGTGCCAGCAGCCCGACAGGGGAGCTCACTGGGTCTGGGGAGCAGTACTTC
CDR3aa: CASSPTGELTGSGEQYF

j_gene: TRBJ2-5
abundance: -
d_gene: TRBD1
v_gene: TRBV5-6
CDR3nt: TGTGCCAGCAGCCCCGGGACAGGGGGCGGAGAGACCCAGTACTTC
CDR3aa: CASSPGTGGGETQYF

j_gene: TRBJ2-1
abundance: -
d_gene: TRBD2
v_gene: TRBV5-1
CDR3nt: TGCGCCAGCAGCTTGCAAACGTCTAGCGGGGGGAATGAGCAGTTCTTC
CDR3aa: CASSLQTSSGGNEQFF

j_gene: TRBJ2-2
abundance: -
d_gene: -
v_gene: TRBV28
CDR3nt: TGTGCCATCCCAATCCACAGGCCCAACACCGGGGAGCTGTTTTTT
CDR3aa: CAIPIHRPNTGELFF

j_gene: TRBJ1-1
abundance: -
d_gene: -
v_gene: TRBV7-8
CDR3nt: TGTGCCAGCAGCCCAATACGGGGTAGAGGAACTGAAGCTTTCTTT
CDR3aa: CASSPIRGRGTEAFF

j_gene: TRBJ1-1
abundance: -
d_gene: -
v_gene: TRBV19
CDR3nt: TGTGCCAGTAGTATTGGGCCAGTTTCGAACACTGAAGCTTTCTTT
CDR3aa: CASSIGPVSNTEAFF

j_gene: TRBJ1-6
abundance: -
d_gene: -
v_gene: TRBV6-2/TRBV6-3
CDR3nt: TGTGCCAGCAGTTACCCGAATTCACCCCTCCACTTT
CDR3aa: CASSYPNSPLHF

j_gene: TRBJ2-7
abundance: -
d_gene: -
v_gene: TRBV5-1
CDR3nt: TGCGCCAGCAGCACGGACAGACAGCAGTACTTC
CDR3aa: CASSTDRQQYF

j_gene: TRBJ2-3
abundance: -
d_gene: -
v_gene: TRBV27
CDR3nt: TGTGCCAGCAGTTCCCTGCATACGCAGTATTTT
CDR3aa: CASSSLHTQYF

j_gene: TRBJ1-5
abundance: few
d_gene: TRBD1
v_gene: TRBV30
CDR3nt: TGTGCCTGGAGTGTAGGGACAGGGCCCCAGCCCCAGCATTTT
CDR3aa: CAWSVGTGPQPQHF

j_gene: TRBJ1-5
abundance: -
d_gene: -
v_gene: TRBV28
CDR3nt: TGTGCCAGCAGTTTCCAAGGACAGAGCAATCAGCCCCAGCATTTT
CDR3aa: CASSFQGQSNQPQHF

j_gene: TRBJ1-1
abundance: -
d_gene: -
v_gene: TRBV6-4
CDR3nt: TGTGCCAGCATTTGGGTGAACACTGAAGCTTTCTTT
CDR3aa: CASIWVNTEAFF

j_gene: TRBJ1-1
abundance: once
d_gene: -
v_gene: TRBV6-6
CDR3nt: TGTGCCAGCAGAACTACTACAGGAAGGACTGAAGCTTTCTTT
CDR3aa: CASRTTTGRTEAFF

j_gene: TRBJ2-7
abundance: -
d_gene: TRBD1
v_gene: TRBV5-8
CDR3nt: TGTGCCAGCAGCTTGCGGGGACAGGGGCTACTACAGTACTTC
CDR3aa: CASSLRGQGLLQYF

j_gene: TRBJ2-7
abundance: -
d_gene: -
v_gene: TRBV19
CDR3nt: TGTGCCAGTAGTTCAAGGACACACGAGCAGTACTTC
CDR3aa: CASSSRTHEQYF

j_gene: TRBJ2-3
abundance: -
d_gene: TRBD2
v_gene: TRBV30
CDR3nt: TGTGCCTGGAGTGTGACCTCGGGACTAGCGTTCGCAGATACGCAGTATTTT
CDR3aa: CAWSVTSGLAFADTQYF

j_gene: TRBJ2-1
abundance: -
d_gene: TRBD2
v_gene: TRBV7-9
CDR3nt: TGTGCCAGCAGCCCACCGGGACTAGCGTCTAATGAGCAGTTCTTC
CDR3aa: CASSPPGLASNEQFF